The sequence of this T cell receptor (beta chain) was determined in a study of early T cells in non-severe SARS-CoV-2 infection. Study at large: Sequencing input comprised bulk RNA from unsorted whole blood; chain pairing was not available.

TCRdb fed the 5' RACE reads into MiXCR, producing one record per CDR3 protein. Here the sample spans fewer than 110,000 distinct CDR3 sequences, 11% being singletons. This CDR3 comprises 13 residues. Germline loops: CDR1 SGHRS, CDR2 YFSETQ. V dropped 0 bases and J dropped 7 bases, with 10 bases sitting between them. This clonotype was seen many times. Sequenced material: whole blood. The J gene is TRBJ1-2, the V gene TRBV5-1; D not certain. The sequence derives from an adult who was a healthcare worker with PCR-confirmed SARS-CoV-2 infection or an uninfected control (not recorded which). The CDR3 DNA reads as TGCGCCAGCAGCTTGGGCGAGAAGGTTGGCTACACCTTC. This encodes CASSLGEKVGYTF.